These 9 T cell receptor beta chains came from one sample sequenced in a study of cytomegalovirus exposure and HLA in healthy donors. The PCR used 60 Vbeta and 13 Jbeta primers. The protocol was immunoSEQ multiplex PCR, while the TCRdb copy is restricted to in-frame clones and leaves out a portion. The sample includes approximately 170,000 clones, around four fifths of them seen just once. What was sequenced was PBMCs. These receptor sequences come from a male donor in good health and CMV-seropositive.

V usage is TRBV5-6 and J usage is TRBJ1-1; TRBD1 matches at 8 bases. The germline V gene encodes CDR1 SGHDT and CDR2 YYEEEE. After removal of 2 bases from V and 3 bases from J, the junction contained 12 bases not matched to a gene. The CDR3 extends over 17 amino acids. The CDR3 sequence: CASSFWGQVWGDTEAFF. CDR3 sequence (DNA): TGTGCCAGCAGCTTTTGGGGACAGGTCTGGGGGGACACTGAAGCTTTCTTT.

V usage is TRBV7-9 and J usage is TRBJ2-1, with D possibly TRBD2 on 5 matching bases. The V gene's germline CDR1 is SEHNR and CDR2 FQNEAQ (reference sequence). The CDR3 covers 15 residues. Trimming pared 1 base from V and 6 bases from J, leaving 13 bases between. CDR3 sequence: CASSLGASTSNEQFF. DNA of the CDR3: TGTGCCAGCAGCTTAGGGGCTAGCACATCCAATGAGCAGTTCTTC.

The chain recombines TRBV4-1 with TRBJ2-2; D uncertain. In germline, CDR1 is MGHRA, CDR2 YSYEKL. The CDR3 runs to 17 residues. V lost 4 bases to trimming and J lost 0 bases, with 15 bases between them. The CDR3 DNA is TGCGCCAGCAGCCCCGTTCGAGAACTCGCGAACACCGGGGAGCTGTTTTTT. This encodes CASSPVRELANTGELFF.

This chain links TRBV2 with TRBJ2-3, with 7 positions matching TRBD1. With V trimmed by 5 bases and J by 6 bases, 11 bases remained unmatched. CDR1 is SNHLY and CDR2 is FYNNEI in the germline V gene. This CDR3 contains 15 residues. In DNA form, the CDR3 reads TGTGCCAGCAGTAGCCAGGGGGTCAGGGGGGATACGCAGTATTTT. Protein product: CASSSQGVRGDTQYF. Looking up the rest from reference TRBV2 and TRBJ2-3 gives the full variable domain: EPEVTQTPSHQVTQMGQEVILRCVPISNHLYFYWYRQILGQKVEFLVSFYNNEISEKSEIFDDQFSVERPDGSNFTLKIRSTKLEDSAMYFCASSSQGVRGDTQYFGPGTRLTVL.

This rearrangement joins TRBV2 to TRBJ1-1, with D perhaps TRBD1 (5 bases). Germline V gene data show CDR1 as SNHLY and CDR2 as FYNNEI. The CDR3 is made up of 14 amino acids. The V gene lost 2 bases and the J gene lost 5 bases, with 12 bases spanning the gap. The CDR3 nucleotides read TGTGCCAGCAGTGAATTTGCTAAGGGGACTGAAGCTTTCTTT. This sequence encodes CASSEFAKGTEAFF.

This clone occurred once. The sample contains more than one DNA sequence encoding this CDR3. The genes are TRBV6-5 and TRBJ2-7; the D gene is possibly TRBD2 (6 bases). Trimming stripped 0 bases from V and 3 bases from J, with 15 bases between. Per the germline V gene, CDR1 is MNHEY and CDR2 is SVGAGI. This CDR3 comprises 16 residues. The CDR3 region is CASSYSKLVGGYEQYF. In nucleotides, the CDR3 is TGTGCCAGCAGTTACTCGAAACTTGTCGGGGGCTACGAGCAGTACTTC.

The chain combines TRBV7-2 with TRBJ2-4, with 10 bases fitting TRBD2. Germline V gene sequence: CDR1 SGHTA, CDR2 FQGNSA. This CDR3 spans 16 amino acids. V lost 3 bases, J lost 1 base, and 3 bases stayed unmatched. CDR3 sequence (DNA): TGTGCCAGCAGCTTGGATAGCGGGGGGGCCAAAAACATTCAGTACTTC. This encodes CASSLDSGGAKNIQYF.

The gene calls are TRBV15 and TRBJ2-5, with 11 nucleotides matching TRBD2. The CDR3 loop spans 17 amino acids. Germline values: CDR1 LNHNV, CDR2 YYDKDF (reference sequence). J gave up 2 bases and V 1 base, and 6 bases lay outside the gene matches. CDR3 sequence reads: CATSRVSGGGLQETQYF. In DNA form, the CDR3 reads TGTGCCACCAGCAGAGTTAGCGGGGGGGGCCTACAAGAGACCCAGTACTTC.

This clone was seen only a few times. The genes are TRBV6-5 and TRBJ1-1, with 7 bases aligning to TRBD1. With 4 bases clipped from V and 3 bases from J, the junction kept 5 bases outside the gene matches. The CDR3 has 14 residues. Germline loops: CDR1 MNHEY, CDR2 SVGAGI. The CDR3 loop reads CASSFNDRDTEAFF. The DNA of the CDR3 is TGTGCCAGCAGTTTCAACGACAGGGACACTGAAGCTTTCTTT.